Below, 12 T cell receptor beta chains from the same sample are listed, as sequenced in a study of blood T cell repertoires in COVID-19. Repertoires were generated with immunoSEQ multiplex PCR, while TCRdb's copy carries only in-frame clones and drops some. The repertoire holds about 150,000 clones, with 70% to 90% as singletons. The sequencing sample was made of peripheral blood. All receptors derive from a woman aged 50 to 65 with acute or convalescent COVID-19.

CDR3 nucleotide sequence: TGCGCCAGCAGCCTGAACCCCGGGACAGGAGAAAAACTGTTTTTT. Amino acid sequence: CASSLNPGTGEKLFF. V and J are TRBV5-1 and TRBJ1-4; TRBD1 matches 8 bases. From germline, CDR1 is SGHRS and CDR2 YFSETQ. The CDR3 is 15 amino acids. V lost 4 bases to trimming and J lost 8 bases; unmatched junction nucleotides: 10.

Comment on this clone: The sample has other DNA sequences that encode this CDR3 too. This chain connects TRBV6-4 to TRBJ2-3, with TRBD2 identical over 9 bases. CDR3 length: 16 residues. The V gene's germline CDR1 is MRHNA and CDR2 SNTAGT. Trimming took 0 bases from V and 2 from J; bases not matched to a gene: 3. CDR3 protein: CASSDSAGGSTDTQYF. In DNA, the CDR3 is TGTGCCAGCAGTGACTCCGCGGGGGGGTCCACAGATACGCAGTATTTT.

This rearrangement joins TRBV27 to TRBJ2-1; no firm D call. V lost 6 bases and J lost 0, with 15 bases in between. Germline values: CDR1 MNHEY, CDR2 SMNVEV (reference sequence). This CDR3 comprises 16 residues. The DNA for the CDR3 is TGTGCCAGCAGGATATCACGCACTAACTCCTACAATGAGCAGTTCTTC. This encodes CASRISRTNSYNEQFF.

The chain recombines TRBV18 with TRBJ2-2; maybe TRBD1 (5 bases). The CDR3 runs 15 residues. Germline values: CDR1 KGHSH, CDR2 LQKENI. Deletions cut 3 bases from V and 6 bases from J, with 14 bases between. CDR3 region: CASSPPGAGPGELFF. The CDR3 bases are TGTGCCAGCTCACCCCCGGGCGCAGGGCCCGGGGAGCTGTTTTTT. Supplemented by reference TRBV18 and TRBJ2-2, the full variable domain reads NAGVMQNPRHLVRRRGQEARLRCSPMKGHSHVYWYRQLPEEGLKFMVYLQKENIIDESGMPKERFSAEFPKEGPSILRIQQVVRGDSAAYFCASSPPGAGPGELFFGEGSRLTVL.

The chain links TRBV19 to TRBJ2-7, with 9 positions matching TRBD1. CDR1 LNHDA and CDR2 SQIVND come from the germline V gene (reference sequence). There are 14 residues in the CDR3. V gave up 7 bases and J gave up 5 bases; unmatched junction bases: 9. CDR3 nucleotide sequence: TGTGCCAGTACACCCGGACAGGGGCGGCACGAGCAGTACTTC. It translates to CASTPGQGRHEQYF.

The chain joins TRBV6-5 to TRBJ1-5; 8 nucleotides agree with TRBD1. Germline CDR1 is MNHEY and CDR2 is SVGAGI. There are 15 residues in the CDR3. With V trimmed by 7 bases and J by 4 bases, 9 bases remained unmatched. The CDR3 region has the DNA TGTGCCAGCAACTCCGGGACAGGAGCTAATCAGCCCCAGCATTTT. Translating it yields CASNSGTGANQPQHF.

The chain links TRBV3-1 (or the pseudogene TRBV3-2) to TRBJ2-7; TRBD2 matches 12 bases. Germline assignment: CDR1 LGHDT and CDR2 YNNKEL (reference sequence). V lost 2 bases, J lost 9 bases, and 5 bases stayed unmatched. CDR3 size: 14 residues. CDR3 in amino acids: CASSQTRLAGAQYF. Here the CDR3 DNA reads TGTGCCAGCAGCCAAACCAGACTAGCGGGGGCGCAGTACTTC.

V is TRBV4-3 and J is TRBJ2-7, with 8 bases identical to TRBD1. The CDR3 covers 16 residues. J was trimmed by 3 bases and V by 3 bases; bases with no gene match: 10. Looked up from germline, CDR1 is LGHNA and CDR2 is YSLEER. CDR3 loop: CASSHKDRGWNYEQYF. CDR3 nucleotides: TGCGCCAGCAGCCATAAAGACAGGGGTTGGAACTACGAGCAGTACTTC.

The CDR3 DNA reads TGTGCCACAAATCCGGGACAATCGAACACCGGGGAGCTGTTTTTT. Translated: CATNPGQSNTGELFF. The chain is built from TRBV2 and TRBJ2-2; D might be TRBD1 (6 bases). V was clipped by 10 bases and J by 0 bases, with 15 bases between them. This CDR3 is built from 15 residues. Germline V gives CDR1 SNHLY, CDR2 FYNNEI.

The rearrangement uses TRBV7-8 and TRBJ1-4; tentative D call: TRBD1 (6 bases). Germline CDR1 and CDR2: SGHVS and FQNEAQ. Trimming cost V 0 bases and J 5 bases, with 7 bases left between them. The CDR3 sequence is 14 residues long. In DNA form, the CDR3 reads TGTGCCAGCAGCTTAGCGGGGGCAAATGAAAAACTGTTTTTT. This gives the protein CASSLAGANEKLFF. The whole variable domain, filled in from reference TRBV7-8 and TRBJ1-4, reads GAGVSQSPRYKVAKRGQDVALRCDPISGHVSLFWYQQALGQGPEFLTYFQNEAQLDKSGLPSDRFFAERPEGSVSTLKIQRTQQEDSAVYLCASSLAGANEKLFFGSGTQLSVL.

The chain links TRBV19 to TRBJ1-6; no definite D call. Trimming took 5 bases from V and 4 from J, leaving 9 bases between them. The germline V gene encodes CDR1 LNHDA and CDR2 SQIVND (reference sequence). The CDR3 length is 14 residues. CDR3 in amino acids: CASSLTDYNSPLHF. The DNA for the CDR3 is TGTGCCAGTAGTCTGACTGATTATAATTCACCCCTCCACTTT.

V usage is TRBV7-3 and J usage is TRBJ2-1, with a possible D match to TRBD2 (6 bases). Germline values: CDR1 SGHTA, CDR2 FQGTGA. The CDR3 consists of 13 residues. V dropped 5 bases and J dropped 6 bases, with 11 bases sitting between them. Here the CDR3 reads CASSARDSNEQFF. In DNA, the CDR3 is TGTGCCAGCAGCGCCCGGGACTCCAATGAGCAGTTCTTC.